The 2 T cell receptor beta chains below all came from one sample that was sequenced in a study of blood T cell repertoires in COVID-19. Sequencing used immunoSEQ multiplex PCR; TCRdb keeps in-frame clones, though not all of them. The table lists 200,000 to 250,000 clones, around 83% of them singletons. The sequenced sample was PBMCs or T cells enriched from blood (not recorded which). All receptors derive from a woman between 40 and 55 years old with acute COVID-19.

The CDR3 DNA follows: TGCGCCAGCAGCCAAGACCCTTTGCAGGGGGCTAATGAAAAACTGTTTTTT. Translation: CASSQDPLQGANEKLFF. The chain links TRBV4-3 to TRBJ1-4; 7 positions agree with TRBD1. Germline V CDR1 and CDR2: LGHNA, YSLEER. Trimming removed 0 bases from V and 3 bases from J; junction bases left unmatched: 7. The CDR3 covers 17 residues.

This clone was seen a few times. The V gene is TRBV5-5, the J gene TRBJ1-2; the D gene is possibly TRBD1 (6 bases). V dropped 0 bases and J dropped 4 bases, with 7 bases sitting between them. The V gene's germline CDR1 is SGHKS and CDR2 YYEKEE (reference sequence). The CDR3 sequence is 13 residues long. CDR3 sequence (DNA): TGTGCCAGCAGCTTGGGAGGGGGCTATGGCTACACCTTC. Its translation: CASSLGGGYGYTF.